Listed below are T cell receptor beta chains from one sample, sequenced in a study of blood T cell repertoires in COVID-19. The table came from immunoSEQ multiplex PCR; TCRdb's copy has only in-frame clones and leaves some out. The sample has 200,000 to 250,000 clones, 75% to 85% seen once. The specimen was peripheral blood. Receptors originate from a man in his forties or fifties with COVID-19, enrolled during active disease. The CDR3 runs from the conserved cysteine through the conserved F or W. D genes are given only for firm matches.

>TRBV6-5|TRBJ1-6|-
CASRDSYYNSPLHF
TGTGCCAGCAGGGACAGTTACTATAATTCACCCCTCCACTTT
>TRBV7-8|TRBJ1-3|-
CASSLGWARGNTIYF
TGTGCCAGCAGCTTAGGATGGGCGCGTGGAAACACCATATATTTT
>TRBV11-2|TRBJ1-1|-
CASSLNWGVSTEAFF
TGTGCCAGCAGCTTAAATTGGGGGGTGTCCACTGAAGCTTTCTTT
>TRBV12-5|TRBJ1-4|TRBD1
CASGLPSMDRGPPNEKLFF
TGTGCTAGTGGTTTGCCCTCAATGGACAGGGGGCCGCCTAATGAAAAACTGTTTTTT
>TRBV11-2|TRBJ1-6|TRBD1
CASSSRTGINSPLHF
TGTGCCAGCAGCTCCAGGACAGGGATTAATTCACCCCTCCACTTT
>TRBV6-2/TRBV6-3|TRBJ2-5|-
CASSYHQEETQYF
TGTGCCAGCAGTTACCATCAAGAGGAGACCCAGTACTTC
>TRBV11-2|TRBJ1-2|-
CASSLYVTREGYTF
TGTGCCAGCAGCTTATATGTGACTAGAGAGGGCTACACCTTC
>TRBV19|TRBJ1-5|-
CASSMASSNQPQHF
TGTGCCAGTAGTATGGCATCAAGCAATCAGCCCCAGCATTTT
>TRBV5-1|TRBJ1-1|-
CASSLGHTTMNTEAFF
TGCGCCAGCAGCTTAGGACATACGACCATGAACACTGAAGCTTTCTTT
>TRBV2|TRBJ2-7|-
CASSGVRRGSDEQYF
TGTGCCAGCAGTGGGGTCCGTAGGGGGAGCGACGAGCAGTACTTC
>TRBV5-1|TRBJ1-5|TRBD1
CASSLQMTGYQPQHF
TGCGCCAGCAGCTTACAAATGACAGGGTATCAGCCCCAGCATTTT
>TRBV9|TRBJ1-1|-
CASSVAGGGISTEAFF
TGTGCCAGCAGCGTAGCTGGCGGGGGCATAAGCACTGAAGCTTTCTTT
>TRBV10-2|TRBJ1-1|-
CASSLRGDTEAFF
TGCGCCAGCAGTCTACGCGGTGACACTGAAGCTTTCTTT
>TRBV6-5|TRBJ2-7|TRBD2
CASSPRLAGGPEQYF
TGTGCCAGCAGTCCCCGACTAGCGGGGGGACCCGAGCAGTACTTC
>TRBV3-1/TRBV3-2|TRBJ2-5|TRBD2
CASSPPRDYLSETQYF
TGTGCCAGCAGCCCCCCCCGGGACTACTTATCGGAGACCCAGTACTTC
>TRBV6-6|TRBJ2-7|TRBD1
CASSLKPPLGQGFEQYF
TGTGCCAGCAGTCTCAAACCCCCCTTGGGACAGGGTTTCGAGCAGTACTTC
>TRBV6-2/TRBV6-3|TRBJ2-7|TRBD2
CASSYPAGLAGGPSYEQYF
TGTGCCAGCAGTTACCCCGCGGGACTAGCGGGGGGGCCCTCCTACGAGCAGTACTTC
>TRBV4-2|TRBJ2-2|-
CASSQDIRPGTGELFF
TGTGCCAGCAGCCAAGATATCCGCCCGGGGACCGGGGAGCTGTTTTTT